This T cell receptor beta chain was identified in a study of OX40 agonist ivuxolimab in advanced cancers. For the study at large: The patients received ivuxolimab by intravenous route every 2 weeks at 0.01 to 10 mg/kg. Partial responses were observed in three patients, of whom one had hepatocellular carcinoma and two had cutaneous melanoma. Findings and caveats of the study: At doses 0.1 to 3.0 mg/kg, CD4+ and CD8+ clones expanded.

The CDR3 is made up of 15 amino acids. The ends lost 4 bases at V and 5 bases at J; junction bases unmatched: 7. Per germline, CDR1 MDHEN and CDR2 SYDVKM. This clone came up a few times. Antigen specificity is unknown. Here immunoSEQ multiplex PCR was the method, and the copy in TCRdb shows in-frame clones only, minus some. The sample records some 39,000 clones, about 81% being singletons. The chain couples TRBV28 to TRBJ1-2; 10 positions agree with TRBD1. This receptor was obtained from an adult with an advanced solid tumor such as melanoma, head and neck, liver or kidney cancer. This specimen consisted of CD4+ or CD8+ T cells sorted from blood, obtained in a trial of the OX40 agonist ivuxolimab. CDR3 in DNA: TGTGCCAGCAGTTCGGACAGGGGGGGGAGATATGGCTACACCTTC. Translating it yields CASSSDRGGRYGYTF.